Here is one TCR beta chain with its context. Its antigen is not known. The CDR3 sequence is 14 residues long. From germline, CDR1 is ENHRY and CDR2 SYGVKD. Germline trimming cut 6 bases from V and 6 bases from J; bases unmatched to any gene: 5. This specimen comes from a study of T-cell reconstitution after alpha-beta-depleted transplantation in children. Regarding the study as a whole: One year after transplant, T-cell counts and diversity came mostly from newly produced T cells. Two months or so post-transplant, alpha-beta T cells reportedly derived from several hundred expanded graft clones. Surviving thymic progenitors and recipient T cells were the source of high TCRbeta diversity at day 60 in some patients.

TCRbeta library construction was performed incorporating unique molecular identifiers. TCRdb re-called the PCR reads through MiXCR, storing one row per CDR3 protein. The sample holds about 540,000 distinct CDR3 sequences, more than 20% seen once. Sequenced here: PBMCs, sampled before TCRalphabeta/CD19-depleted stem cell transplant. This clonotype was sampled from a boy younger than two with Wiskott-Aldrich syndrome, due to receive a stem cell transplant. V gene TRBV10-3 combines with J gene TRBJ2-7, with TRBD2 identical over 13 bases. CDR3 nucleotide sequence: TGTGCCATCAGCCGACTAGCGGGAGGTTCCGAGCAGTACTTC. As protein: CAISRLAGGSEQYF.